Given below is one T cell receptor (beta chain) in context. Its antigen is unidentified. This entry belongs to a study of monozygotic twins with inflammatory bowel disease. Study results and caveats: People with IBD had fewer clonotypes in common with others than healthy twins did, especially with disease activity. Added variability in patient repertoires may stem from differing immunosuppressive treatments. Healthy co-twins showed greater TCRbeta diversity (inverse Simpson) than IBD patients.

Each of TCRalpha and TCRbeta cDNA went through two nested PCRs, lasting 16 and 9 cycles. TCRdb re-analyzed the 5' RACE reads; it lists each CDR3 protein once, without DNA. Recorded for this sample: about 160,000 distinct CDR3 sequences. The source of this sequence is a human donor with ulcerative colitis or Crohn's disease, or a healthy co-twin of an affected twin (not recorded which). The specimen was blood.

The CDR3 region is CASSLATGGVYNEQFF. This chain connects TRBV12-3 or TRBV12-4 to TRBJ2-1; absent DNA, TCRdb's TRBD1 call cannot be checked. The CDR3 contains 16 residues.